This T cell receptor (beta chain) was found in a study of shared clonotypes between healthy human individuals. With regard to this clone: The antigen remains unidentified. The sample carries other DNA sequences with the same CDR3.

With 5 bases clipped from V and 6 bases from J, the junction kept 4 bases outside the gene matches. This CDR3 has 15 residues. Germline-derived CDR1 and CDR2 are SGHVS and FNYEAQ. Overall study findings and caveats: Memory subsets generally showed smaller estimated richness than naive subsets did. Rarefaction revealed incomplete sorted-subset sequencing despite large depth.

The table came from immunoSEQ multiplex PCR; TCRdb's copy has only in-frame clones and leaves some out. This table holds roughly 570,000 clones, roughly 98% found once. CD45RO-negative CD8 cells positively selected for CCR7 made up the naive population, which excluded terminally differentiated effector memory CD45RA+ cells. The specimen was naive CD8+ T cells sorted from blood. The receptor comes from a man aged 25-40 years in good health. V gene TRBV7-6 combines with J gene TRBJ2-3; 14 bases map to TRBD2. CDR3 amino acids: CASSRLAGGPDTQYF. The CDR3 bases are TGTGCCAGCAGCCGACTAGCGGGAGGGCCGGATACGCAGTATTTT.